One sample yielded the 5 T cell receptor beta chains listed below, sequenced in a study of beta chain features in type 1 diabetes. Every isolated RNA sample was fully reverse transcribed, so sequencing captured expressed TCRB transcripts. Using immunoSEQ multiplex PCR, the repertoire was profiled, and TCRdb retains in-frame clones only, with some absent. In the table there are 450,000 or so clones, about an eighth of which are singletons. The sample comprised naive CD4+ T cells from blood. All receptors come from a woman aged 18-29 years in good health.

In its sample, this clone was seen a few times. The CDR3 DNA reads as TGTGCCAGCAGCTGGGTCGCAGATACGCAGTATTTT. This gives the protein CASSWVADTQYF. The gene calls are TRBV7-2 and TRBJ2-3; D remains ambiguous. Trimming stripped 4 bases from V and 4 bases from J, with 6 bases between. Germline CDR1 is SGHTA and CDR2 is FQGNSA. The CDR3 is made up of 12 amino acids.

This clone was counted only a few times. This chain links TRBV19 with TRBJ1-5; D not certain. Trimming left V 0 bases short and J 9 bases short, with 15 bases between. The CDR3 loop spans 15 amino acids. Germline V lookup: CDR1 LNHDA, CDR2 SQIVND (reference sequence). The DNA for the CDR3 is TGTGCCAGTAGTATAGATCGAGTTGGCCGAGGGCCCCAGCATTTT. Translating gives CASSIDRVGRGPQHF.

This chain joins TRBV27 and TRBJ2-7; 7 bases map to TRBD1. Germline V gene sequence: CDR1 MNHEY, CDR2 SMNVEV (reference sequence). The CDR3 covers 16 residues. The V segment lost 4 bases and the J segment 3 bases; nucleotides outside the gene matches: 12. CDR3 nucleotide sequence: TGTGCCAGCAGTTCACGACCCGGGACAGAGCACTACGAGCAGTACTTC. It codes for CASSSRPGTEHYEQYF.

This clone was seen more than once but under ten times. Other nucleotide sequences in the sample specify the same CDR3. This rearrangement joins TRBV7-9 to TRBJ1-1; D ambiguous. This CDR3 contains 12 residues. Trimming pared 5 bases from V and 1 base from J, leaving 5 bases between. Germline CDR1 is SEHNR and CDR2 is FQNEAQ (reference sequence). CDR3 loop: CASSPQNTEAFF. The CDR3 bases are TGTGCCAGCAGCCCCCAGAACACTGAAGCTTTCTTT.

The genes are TRBV7-9 and TRBJ1-3; D is ambiguous. The germline CDR1 and CDR2 sequences are SEHNR and FQNEAQ (reference sequence). V lost 10 bases to trimming and J lost 4 bases, with 8 bases between them. The CDR3 loop spans 11 amino acids. The CDR3 DNA sequence: TGTGCCATCTTCAGGGGAAACACCATATATTTT. It is translated as CAIFRGNTIYF.